This T cell receptor (beta chain) was observed in a study of regulatory T cells in long-lasting Graves disease. Study results and limitations: Public clonotype sharing was higher in persistent than newly diagnosed patients.

CDR1 and CDR2 (germline): SGHVS, FQNEAQ. Trimming removed 5 bases from V and 6 bases from J, with 13 bases in between. The CDR3 has 14 amino acids. Time point defined: newly diagnosed GD, antithyroid drugs for less than 3 months. There was RNA extracted from PBMCs, and the TCR library was made from it. With iRepertoire HTBI primers and Arm-PCR of CDR3 regions, TCR beta libraries were built. Using its own MiXCR run on the multiplex PCR reads, TCRdb lists one record per CDR3 protein. Of more than 450,000 distinct CDR3 sequences listed, 16% were seen once; the top ten hold 12%. This clonotype was seen once. The antigen is not known. A further study also used this sample, focusing on T cells in Graves' hyperthyroidism and ophthalmopathy. That paper states: The model made its ophthalmopathy prediction, and onset followed a median about 6 months later.

This chain joins TRBV7-8 and TRBJ2-2; D not resolved. The receptor's source is a man aged 35-49 years with Graves disease. The sample in question was peripheral blood mononuclear cells (PBMCs), obtained at new diagnosis, from a patient treated with antithyroid drugs. CDR3 DNA: TGTGCCAGCAGCCTTCTTAGTAGGTCCGGGGAGCTGTTTTTT. This translates into CASSLLSRSGELFF. Combining the CDR3 with reference TRBV7-8 and TRBJ2-2 gives the whole variable domain GAGVSQSPRYKVAKRGQDVALRCDPISGHVSLFWYQQALGQGPEFLTYFQNEAQLDKSGLPSDRFFAERPEGSVSTLKIQRTQQEDSAVYLCASSLLSRSGELFFGEGSRLTVL.